The subject of this entry is one T cell receptor beta chain. Its antigen is not known. These data come from a study of OX40 agonist ivuxolimab in advanced cancers. Study in general: Checkpoint inhibitors had been given previously to 40% of patients. Study-level points and caveats: Some of the nonresponding patients also showed low levels of normalized T-cell clonal expansion.

TCRdb's copy holds only in-frame clones and misses some; the assay was immunoSEQ multiplex PCR. Here the sample spans 42,000 or so clones, approximately 92% being singletons. There are 16 residues in the CDR3. Trimming took 7 bases from V and 0 from J, leaving 18 bases between them. CDR1 LNHDA and CDR2 SQIVND come from the germline V gene (reference sequence). The chain joins TRBV19 to TRBJ1-1; D gene ambiguous. This clonotype originated in an adult with an advanced solid tumor such as melanoma, head and neck, liver or kidney cancer. The material was CD4+ or CD8+ T cells sorted from blood, obtained in a trial of the OX40 agonist ivuxolimab. CDR3 sequence: CASTANGLELNTEAFF. The CDR3 bases are TGTGCCAGTACGGCAAATGGGTTAGAACTGAACACTGAAGCTTTCTTT.